The rows below give T cell receptor beta chains drawn from one sample of a study of PD-1 blockade in mismatch repair-deficient tumors. Clones were sequenced by immunoSEQ multiplex PCR, and TCRdb holds only the in-frame ones, with some missing. The table has about 130,000 clones, roughly 90% seen once; the top ten hold roughly 12%. Specimen: peripheral blood, collected approximately 73 weeks after starting pembrolizumab. The receptors come from an adult with mismatch repair-deficient cancer. Each CDR3 is given with its conserved first and last residue. The D gene is left open where the match is weak. Clone size is stated in some rows and not others, as once, few, many or a class when expanded.

>TRBV27|TRBD2|TRBJ2-1|.
CASKMTSRDWQQFF
TGTGCCAGCAAGATGACTAGCAGGGACTGGCAGCAGTTCTTC
>TRBV11-2|.|TRBJ1-3|.
CASSLSRAGGNTIYF
TGTGCCAGCAGTTTATCCCGGGCCGGAGGAAACACCATATATTTT
>TRBV6-1|.|TRBJ2-3|.
CATLLMGTDTQYF
TGTGCCACACTCTTGATGGGTACAGATACGCAGTATTTT
>TRBV11-2|.|TRBJ1-3|.
CASSLSHGSSGNTIYF
TGTGCCAGCAGCTTATCACACGGGAGCTCTGGAAACACCATATATTTT
>TRBV27|.|TRBJ2-2|.
CASRTVAGLVSGELFF
TGTGCCAGCAGGACGGTGGCAGGGTTGGTTTCCGGGGAGCTGTTTTTT
>TRBV2|TRBD1|TRBJ1-2|.
CASSSKGRQGATYGYTF
TGTGCCAGCAGTTCTAAGGGGAGACAGGGGGCGACCTATGGCTACACCTTC
>TRBV27|TRBD2|TRBJ2-3|.
CASSRTDGGTSADTQYF
TGTGCCAGCAGCCGAACCGACGGCGGGACTAGCGCAGATACGCAGTATTTT
>TRBV7-2|.|TRBJ2-3|.
CASSLISGQDTQYF
TGTGCCAGCAGCTTAATCTCGGGCCAAGATACGCAGTATTTT
>TRBV7-8|.|TRBJ2-1|.
CASSPGPYNEQFF
TGTGCCAGCAGCCCCGGGCCCTACAATGAGCAGTTCTTC
>TRBV2|.|TRBJ2-1|.
CASRDARVLRGNEQFF
TGTGCCAGCAGAGACGCCCGGGTTCTCCGGGGCAATGAGCAGTTCTTC
>TRBV5-1|.|TRBJ1-3|.
CASSLGSSGNTIYF
TGCGCCAGCAGCTTGGGTAGCTCTGGAAACACCATATATTTT
>TRBV11-1|.|TRBJ2-7|.
CASSFRGVTYEQYF
TGTGCCAGCAGCTTCAGGGGGGTTACCTACGAGCAGTACTTC
>TRBV28|TRBD1|TRBJ1-2|.
CARTGQGDTGRYIGPLPSYGYTF
TGTGCCAGAACGGGACAGGGAGATACAGGGAGATATATTGGCCCGCTACCGAGCTATGGCTACACCTTC
>TRBV5-1|TRBD2|TRBJ2-7|.
CASSLGGLAEQYF
TGCGCCAGCAGCTTGGGGGGACTAGCAGAGCAGTACTTC
>TRBV10-2|.|TRBJ2-1|.
CASSEPSPETTYNEQFF
TGCGCCAGCAGTGAGCCATCCCCGGAGACCACTTACAATGAGCAGTTCTTC
>TRBV10-3|TRBD2|TRBJ2-7|.
CAIRGGTSGTYEQYF
TGTGCCATCAGGGGGGGGACTAGCGGGACCTACGAGCAGTACTTC
>TRBV7-9|TRBD2|TRBJ2-1|.
CASSLVRLARNEQFF
TGTGCCAGCAGCTTAGTAAGACTAGCTCGGAATGAGCAGTTCTTC
>TRBV11-2|.|TRBJ2-3|.
CASSLEPLWGESWGDTQYF
TGTGCCAGCAGCTTAGAGCCCCTCTGGGGAGAAAGTTGGGGCGATACGCAGTATTTT
>TRBV7-9|.|TRBJ2-4|.
CASSLGGLKNIQYF
TGTGCCAGCAGCTTAGGGGGGCTCAAAAACATTCAGTACTTC
>TRBV28|.|TRBJ2-7|.
CASSPWRDLYEQYF
TGTGCCAGCAGTCCTTGGAGGGACCTCTACGAGCAGTACTTC
>TRBV7-2|.|TRBJ2-7|.
CASSLSSGSYEQYF
TGTGCCAGCAGCTTAAGTAGCGGCTCCTACGAGCAGTACTTC
>TRBV7-9|TRBD1|TRBJ1-2|.
CASSPTPGQGDYGYTF
TGTGCCAGCAGCCCGACGCCGGGACAGGGAGACTATGGCTACACCTTC
>TRBV18|TRBD1|TRBJ2-7|.
CASSPPTGGSGYEQYF
TGTGCCAGCTCACCACCGACAGGGGGATCCGGCTACGAGCAGTACTTC
>TRBV7-9|.|TRBJ2-7|.
CASSQTSTYEQYF
TGTGCCAGCAGCCAAACCAGTACCTACGAGCAGTACTTC
>TRBV13|.|TRBJ2-3|.
CASSPKQGDTDTQYF
TGTGCCAGCAGCCCTAAACAGGGCGACACAGATACGCAGTATTTT
>TRBV5-5|TRBD1|TRBJ2-3|once
CASATGPGGDRAQYF
TGTGCCAGCGCCACCGGGCCCGGTGGGGACAGGGCGCAGTATTTT